The 21 T cell receptor beta chains below all came from one sample that was sequenced in a study of post-analysis software for immune sequencing data. Points from the study as a whole: Relative to controls, patients had a few TRBV segments at higher frequency, with TRBV5-6, TRBV5-1 and TRBV20-1 among these.

Unique molecular identifiers featured in each of the TCR beta cDNA libraries. TCRdb analysed the PCR reads with MiXCR anew, one entry per CDR3 protein. The sample holds about 680,000 distinct CDR3 sequences, about 60% seen once. Their antigens are not known. Sequenced sample: blood. All receptors derive from a girl aged 2-9 years with multiple sclerosis.

The rearrangement joins TRBV20-1 to TRBJ1-1; D not certain. Trimming took 3 bases from V and 0 from J, leaving 8 bases between them. Germline CDR1 reads DFQATT; CDR2 reads SNEGSKA (reference sequence). The CDR3 consists of 13 residues. The CDR3 region has the DNA TGCAGTGCTAGTCGGGCGGTGAACACTGAAGCTTTCTTT. This gives the protein CSASRAVNTEAFF.

The chain combines TRBV12-3 or TRBV12-4 with TRBJ2-6; either TRBD1 or TRBD2 may supply D (5 bases each). The V end lost 5 bases, the J end lost 2 bases, and 16 bases lay between the germline ends. The CDR3 is 17 residues long. The CDR3 loop is CASSGGGKWPGANVLTF. Written as DNA, the CDR3 is TGTGCCAGCAGTGGGGGTGGAAAGTGGCCTGGGGCCAACGTCCTGACTTTC.

The V gene is TRBV25-1, the J gene TRBJ1-1; D unresolved. V was shortened by 9 bases and J by 1 base, with 15 bases between the two germline ends. Germline CDR1 and CDR2: MGHDK and SYGVNS. The CDR3 is 14 amino acids. The CDR3 nucleotides read TGTGCCAGTGGAGAAATGGACGGGAACACTGAAGCTTTCTTT. Its translation is CASGEMDGNTEAFF.

The rearrangement joins TRBV29-1 to TRBJ2-1; weak D call: TRBD1 (6 bases). Germline CDR1 is SQVTM and CDR2 is ANQGSEA. V shed 1 base and J shed 6 bases, with 16 bases lying between them. The CDR3 runs to 15 residues. The CDR3 nucleotides read TGCAGCGTTGAAGGTATGGCGGCAGGGGCCAATGAGCAGTTCTTC. This gives the protein CSVEGMAAGANEQFF.

This chain connects TRBV12-3 or TRBV12-4 to TRBJ2-3; 13 bases are a match to TRBD2. This CDR3 has 15 amino acids. Trimming removed 9 bases from V and 6 bases from J; junction bases left unmatched: 9. In DNA, the CDR3 is TGTGCCAGTTCGACTAGCGGGGGGCTTAGGGATACGCAGTATTTT. It codes for CASSTSGGLRDTQYF.

The chain recombines TRBV12-3 or TRBV12-4 with TRBJ2-1, with 8 bases matching TRBD2. CDR3 length: 15 amino acids. The J segment lost 7 bases and the V segment lost 6 bases, leaving 11 bases of the junction unmatched. CDR3 amino acids: CASSLGLATGNEQFF. The CDR3 DNA reads TGTGCCAGCAGCCTAGGACTAGCAACGGGGAATGAGCAGTTCTTC.

This clonotype came up a few times. The chain recombines TRBV12-3 or TRBV12-4 with TRBJ1-5, with D unclear. V lost 6 bases and J 2 bases, leaving 11 bases between the germline ends. The CDR3 is 14 amino acids. The CDR3 is CASSSDGRNQPQHF. The CDR3 bases are TGTGCCAGCAGCTCCGACGGGCGCAATCAGCCCCAGCATTTT.

V and J are TRBV25-1 and TRBJ1-1; D is uncertain. V was pared by 1 base and J by 5 bases, with 8 bases between. This CDR3 is 13 amino acids long. Germline V gene data show CDR1 as MGHDK and CDR2 as SYGVNS. The CDR3, as DNA: TGTGCCAGCAGTGAATCGGATTGGACTGAAGCTTTCTTT. Translation: CASSESDWTEAFF.

V usage is TRBV5-1 and J usage is TRBJ2-1; TRBD1 matches 11 bases. Germline-derived CDR1 and CDR2 are SGHRS and YFSETQ. J lost 6 bases, V lost 2 bases, and 4 bases had no gene match. This CDR3 is 15 amino acids long. This CDR3 is CASSLRDRGINEQFF. Here the CDR3 DNA reads TGCGCCAGCAGCTTAAGGGACAGGGGGATCAATGAGCAGTTCTTC. The whole variable domain, filled in from reference TRBV5-1 and TRBJ2-1, reads KAGVTQTPRYLIKTRGQQVTLSCSPISGHRSVSWYQQTPGQGLQFLFEYFSETQRNKGNFPGRFSGRQFSNSRSEMNVSTLELGDSALYLCASSLRDRGINEQFFGPGTRLTVL.

This clonotype was picked up a small number of times. The rearrangement joins TRBV7-2 to TRBJ2-7; 9 bases agree with TRBD1. Germline values: CDR1 SGHTA, CDR2 FQGNSA. Losses at the gene ends were 0 bases for V and 3 bases for J; bases not matched to a gene: 3. The CDR3 is 15 amino acids. The CDR3 coding sequence is TGTGCCAGCAGCTTAGCCCCGACAGGGGGCTACGAGCAGTACTTC. Its protein product is CASSLAPTGGYEQYF.

This chain joins TRBV9 and TRBJ2-3; D is uncertain. Trimming stripped 4 bases from V and 2 bases from J, with 11 bases between. Germline V CDR1 and CDR2: SGDLS, YYNGEE. CDR3 length: 14 residues. CDR3 region: CASSPTLTTDTQYF. DNA for the CDR3: TGTGCCAGCAGCCCGACTCTGACCACAGATACGCAGTATTTT.

The V and J genes are TRBV12-3 or TRBV12-4 and TRBJ2-7, with TRBD1 matching over 7 bases. The J call is in doubt because the DNA end fits TRBJ2-5 better. CDR3 size: 14 residues. The CDR3 DNA reads TGTGCCAGCAGATCCATGACAGGGCCAGAGACCCAGTACTTC. It translates to CASRSMTGPETQYF.

The chain joins TRBV11-2 to TRBJ2-1, with a tentative D call TRBD1 (6 bases). Trimming shortened V by 5 bases and J by 4 bases, and 15 bases separated the two germline ends. The CDR3 covers 15 residues. Germline V gene sequence: CDR1 SGHAT, CDR2 FQNNGV. The CDR3 region is CASSDRGQLYNEQFF. DNA for the CDR3: TGTGCCAGCAGCGATCGCGGACAGCTATACAATGAGCAGTTCTTC.

The rearrangement links TRBV12-3 or TRBV12-4 to TRBJ2-3, with 10 positions matching TRBD2. The CDR3 has 16 amino acids. V gave up 8 bases and J gave up 5 bases; unmatched junction bases: 13. Here the CDR3 reads CASSMGLAGEIDTQYF. As DNA, the CDR3 is TGTGCCAGCTCAATGGGGCTAGCGGGAGAAATAGATACGCAGTATTTT.

The J gene is TRBJ1-1, the V gene TRBV7-9; D not certain. This CDR3 comprises 13 residues. V was shortened by 6 bases and J by 0 bases, with 8 bases between the two germline ends. Per the germline V gene, CDR1 is SEHNR and CDR2 is FQNEAQ (reference sequence). The DNA for the CDR3 is TGTGCCAGCAGGCCGTCAGTGAACACTGAAGCTTTCTTT. Translated, it gives CASRPSVNTEAFF.

In its sample, this clonotype was seen once. The chain combines TRBV7-2 with TRBJ2-5; 10 bases match TRBD2. Germline trimming cut 1 base from V and 5 bases from J; bases unmatched to any gene: 4. The germline gives CDR1 SGHTA, CDR2 FQGNSA. The CDR3 consists of 15 residues. This CDR3 reads CASSLDLTSGETQYF. As DNA, the CDR3 is TGTGCCAGCAGCTTAGATCTGACTAGCGGGGAGACCCAGTACTTC. Together with reference TRBV7-2 and TRBJ2-5, the CDR3 gives the full variable domain: GAGVSQSPSNKVTEKGKDVELRCDPISGHTALYWYRQSLGQGLEFLIYFQGNSAPDKSGLPSDRFSAERTGGSVSTLTIQRTQQEDSAVYLCASSLDLTSGETQYFGPGTRLLVL.

The chain links TRBV5-4 to TRBJ2-3; D is possibly TRBD1 (7 bases). The CDR3 runs to 16 residues. V gave up 3 bases and J gave up 1 base, with 15 bases separating them. Germline V gene lookup returns CDR1 SGHNT and CDR2 YYREEE (reference sequence). The chain's CDR3 is CASSSMTGRRTDTQYF. For the CDR3, the DNA is TGTGCCAGCAGCTCTATGACAGGGAGGCGCACAGATACGCAGTATTTT.

The CDR3 protein is CASSEAGTGYEQYF. CDR3 nucleotide sequence: TGTGCCAGCAGTGAAGCCGGGACAGGCTACGAGCAGTACTTC. This chain connects TRBV25-1 to TRBJ2-7; TRBD1 aligns across 8 bases. Germline loops: CDR1 MGHDK, CDR2 SYGVNS. V dropped 2 bases and J dropped 3; count of bases not matched to a gene: 3. This CDR3 spans 14 amino acids.

V gene TRBV7-8 combines with J gene TRBJ2-1; no clear D gene. The germline gives CDR1 SGHVS, CDR2 FQNEAQ. Trimming took off 1 base at V and 10 bases at J, with 8 bases between the two ends. The CDR3 runs 12 residues. In nucleotides, the CDR3 is TGTGCCAGCAGCTTAGAACGAGCGGAGCAGTTCTTC. The encoded protein is CASSLERAEQFF.

The gene calls are TRBV12-3 or TRBV12-4 and TRBJ2-1; weak D call: TRBD2 (6 bases). The CDR3 is 14 residues long. With 4 bases removed from V and 10 bases from J, the gap between germline ends came to 17 bases. The chain's CDR3 is CASSYRTGSGEQFF. CDR3 DNA sequence: TGTGCCAGCAGTTACCGGACCGGTAGCGGCGAGCAGTTCTTC.

This clonotype appeared a few times. A junction end diverges from the germline sequence, so it may reflect a read error. In DNA form, the CDR3 reads TGTGCTAGCAGCTTAGACTCTAGCGGGCAGTACAATGAGCAGTTCTTC. Its translation is CASSLDSSGQYNEQFF. This rearrangement joins TRBV7-7 to TRBJ2-1; 8 bases agree with TRBD2. The CDR3 has 16 amino acids. Germline-derived CDR1 and CDR2 are SSHAT and FNYEAQ (reference sequence).